This T cell receptor beta chain appears in the sequencing data of a study of control samples from healthy donors and cancer patients. Germline values: CDR1 SGHTA, CDR2 FQGTGA. Losses at the gene ends were 5 bases for V and 7 bases for J; bases not matched to a gene: 8. CDR3 length equals 16 residues. Method: immunoSEQ multiplex PCR; TCRdb's copy keeps in-frame clones and lacks some. The table includes roughly 370,000 clones, about 93% detected once. The sequence was collected from a man aged 35 to 55 with head and neck cancer. Sample: PBMCs. The chain carries TRBV7-3 and TRBJ2-1; 13 bases are shared with TRBD2. The CDR3 DNA sequence: TGTGCCAGCAGCCAGCCGGGACTAGCGGGGATGAATGAGCAGTTCTTC. Amino acid sequence: CASSQPGLAGMNEQFF. Full variable domain (remainder filled in from reference TRBV7-3 and TRBJ2-1): GAGVSQTPSNKVTEKGKYVELRCDPISGHTALYWYRQSLGQGPEFLIYFQGTGAADDSGLPNDRFFAVRPEGSVSTLKIQRTERGDSAVYLCASSQPGLAGMNEQFFGPGTRLTVL.